This T cell receptor (beta chain) was recorded in a study of technical replicates of blood from a handful of donors (dated 2017 in TCRdb). The junction shows trimming of 4 bases on V and 5 bases on J, and the gene matches do not reach 8 bases of it. The CDR3 numbers 15 residues from cysteine through phenylalanine. Only CDR3 DNA is held: 45 bases, read in frame from base 1. Sequences SGDLS (CDR1) and YYNGEE (CDR2) are obtained from the germline V gene. On this clone itself: Which antigen it targets is not known. Base qualities are not at hand, and no much larger clone is one base apart.

The method behind the library was the immunoSEQ multiplex PCR assay. Sourced from immuneACCESS, this table was stored by TCRdb with only in-frame sequences that have V and J called. A share of the clones is absent; for the studies checked, an unresolved V gene accounts for under half, and the remainder has no known explanation. The table for this sample lists 75,000 or so clones; around 94% of them were counted only once. The ten largest account for 0.41% of the sample. Sequenced material: T cells isolated from PBMCs. The sequence was collected from a human donor in good health. The sequence is built from TRBV9 and TRBJ2-2; TRBD1 agrees with 7 junctional bases. CDR3 sequence: CASSTRQGNTGELFF. The sequenced DNA: TGTGCCAGCAGCACCCGACAGGGTAATACCGGGGAGCTGTTTTTT.